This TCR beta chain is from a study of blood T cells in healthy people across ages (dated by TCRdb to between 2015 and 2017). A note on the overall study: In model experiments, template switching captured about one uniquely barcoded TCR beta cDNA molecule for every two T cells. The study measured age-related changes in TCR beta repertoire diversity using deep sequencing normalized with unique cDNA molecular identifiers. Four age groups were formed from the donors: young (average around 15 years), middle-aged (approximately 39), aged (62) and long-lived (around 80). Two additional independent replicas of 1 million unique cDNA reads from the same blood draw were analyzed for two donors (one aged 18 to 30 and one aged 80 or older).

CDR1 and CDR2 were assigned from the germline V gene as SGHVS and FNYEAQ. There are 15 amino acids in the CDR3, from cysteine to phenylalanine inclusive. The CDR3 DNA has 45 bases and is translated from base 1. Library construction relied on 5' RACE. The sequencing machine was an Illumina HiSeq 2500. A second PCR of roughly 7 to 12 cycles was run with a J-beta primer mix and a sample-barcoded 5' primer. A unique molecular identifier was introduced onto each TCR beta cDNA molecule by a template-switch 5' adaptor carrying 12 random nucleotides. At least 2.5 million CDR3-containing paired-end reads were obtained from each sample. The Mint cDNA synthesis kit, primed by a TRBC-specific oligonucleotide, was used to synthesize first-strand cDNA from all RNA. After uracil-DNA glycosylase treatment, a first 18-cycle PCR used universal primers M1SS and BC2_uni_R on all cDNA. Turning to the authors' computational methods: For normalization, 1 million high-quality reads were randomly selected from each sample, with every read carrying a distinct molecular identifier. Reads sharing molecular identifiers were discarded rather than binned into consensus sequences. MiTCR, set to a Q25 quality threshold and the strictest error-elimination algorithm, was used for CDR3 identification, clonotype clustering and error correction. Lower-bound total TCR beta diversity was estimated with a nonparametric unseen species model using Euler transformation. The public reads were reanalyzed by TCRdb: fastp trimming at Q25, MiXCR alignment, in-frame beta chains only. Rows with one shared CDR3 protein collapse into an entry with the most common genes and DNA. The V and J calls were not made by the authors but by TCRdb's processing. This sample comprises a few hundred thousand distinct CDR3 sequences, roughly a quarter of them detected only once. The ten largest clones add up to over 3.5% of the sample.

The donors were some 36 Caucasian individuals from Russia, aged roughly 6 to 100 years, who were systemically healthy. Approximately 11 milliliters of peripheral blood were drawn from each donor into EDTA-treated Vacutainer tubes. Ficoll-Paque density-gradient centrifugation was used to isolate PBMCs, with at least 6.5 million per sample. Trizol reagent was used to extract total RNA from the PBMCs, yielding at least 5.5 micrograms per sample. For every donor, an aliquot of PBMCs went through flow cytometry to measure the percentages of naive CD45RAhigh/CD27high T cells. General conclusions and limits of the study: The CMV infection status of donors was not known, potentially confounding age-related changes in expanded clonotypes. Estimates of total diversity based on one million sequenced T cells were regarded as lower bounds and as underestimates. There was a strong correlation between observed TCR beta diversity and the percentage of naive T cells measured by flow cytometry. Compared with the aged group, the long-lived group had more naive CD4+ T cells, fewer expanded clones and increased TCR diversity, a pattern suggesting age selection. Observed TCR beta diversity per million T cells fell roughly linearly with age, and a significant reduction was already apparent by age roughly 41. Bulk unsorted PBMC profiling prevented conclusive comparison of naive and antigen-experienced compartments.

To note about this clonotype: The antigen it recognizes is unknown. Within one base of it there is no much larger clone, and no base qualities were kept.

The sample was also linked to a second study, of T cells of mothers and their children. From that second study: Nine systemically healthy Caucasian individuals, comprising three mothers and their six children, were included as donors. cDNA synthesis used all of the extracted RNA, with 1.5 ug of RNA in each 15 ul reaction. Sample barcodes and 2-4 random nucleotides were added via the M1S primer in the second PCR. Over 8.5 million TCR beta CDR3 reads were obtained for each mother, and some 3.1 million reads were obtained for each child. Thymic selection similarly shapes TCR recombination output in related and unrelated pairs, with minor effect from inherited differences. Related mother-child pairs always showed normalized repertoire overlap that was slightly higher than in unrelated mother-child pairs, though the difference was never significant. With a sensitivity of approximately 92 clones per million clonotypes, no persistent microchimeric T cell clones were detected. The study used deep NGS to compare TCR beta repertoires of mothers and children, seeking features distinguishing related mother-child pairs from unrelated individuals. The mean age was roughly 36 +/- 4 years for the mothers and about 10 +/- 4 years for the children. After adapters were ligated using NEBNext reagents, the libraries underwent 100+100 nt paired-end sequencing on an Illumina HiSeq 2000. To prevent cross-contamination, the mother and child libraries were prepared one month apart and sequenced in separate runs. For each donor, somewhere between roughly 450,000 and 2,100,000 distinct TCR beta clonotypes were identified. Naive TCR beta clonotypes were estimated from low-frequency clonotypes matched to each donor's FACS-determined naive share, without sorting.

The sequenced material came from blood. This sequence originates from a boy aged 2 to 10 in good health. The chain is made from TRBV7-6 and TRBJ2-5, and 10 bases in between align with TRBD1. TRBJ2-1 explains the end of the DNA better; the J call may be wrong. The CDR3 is CASSPNPGQGWEQFF. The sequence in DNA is TGTGCCAGCAGCCCAAATCCGGGACAGGGGTGGGAGCAGTTCTTC.